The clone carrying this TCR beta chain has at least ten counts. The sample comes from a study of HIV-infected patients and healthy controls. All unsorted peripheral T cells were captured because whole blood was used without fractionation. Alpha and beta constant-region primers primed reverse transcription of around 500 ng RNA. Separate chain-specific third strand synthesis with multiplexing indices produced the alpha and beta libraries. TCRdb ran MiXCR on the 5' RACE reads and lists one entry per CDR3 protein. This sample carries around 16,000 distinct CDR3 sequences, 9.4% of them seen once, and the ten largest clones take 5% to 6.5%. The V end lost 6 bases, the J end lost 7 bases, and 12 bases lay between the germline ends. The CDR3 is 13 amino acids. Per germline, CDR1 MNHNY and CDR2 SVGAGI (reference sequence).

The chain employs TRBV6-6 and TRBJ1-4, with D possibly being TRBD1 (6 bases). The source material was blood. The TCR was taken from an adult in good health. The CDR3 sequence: CASSHGGGEKLFF. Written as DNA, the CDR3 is TGTGCCAGCAGCCACGGGGGCGGTGAAAAACTGTTTTTT.